These 6 T cell receptor beta chains came from one sample sequenced in a study of sequential checkpoint blockade in melanoma. Treatment noted: randomized to nivolumab then ipilimumab (arm A) or the reverse (arm B). Sequencing was performed with immunoSEQ multiplex PCR; in TCRdb, only in-frame clones are kept and a portion is missing. The table records approximately 8,400 clones, roughly 70% of them present only once. The material was CD8+ T cells sorted from blood (inferred from file names), obtained from a patient given nivolumab and ipilimumab in sequence. These receptor sequences come from a human patient with melanoma. Some clones in this sample may be carry-over from other donors' samples.

The chain uses TRBV7-6 and TRBJ2-7, with 8 positions matching TRBD1. Per the germline V gene, CDR1 is SGHVS and CDR2 is FNYEAQ. This CDR3 has 13 residues. J was trimmed by 3 bases and V by 5 bases; bases with no gene match: 3. CDR3 protein: CASSVGTGYEQYF. The CDR3 DNA reads as TGTGCCAGCAGCGTTGGGACAGGCTACGAGCAGTACTTC.

The sample holds a few counts of this clone. This chain uses TRBV7-9 with TRBJ1-1, with D perhaps TRBD1 (6 bases). The V and J ends lost 5 bases and 5 bases respectively, with 12 bases between them. The CDR3 spans 13 residues. Germline V gene lookup returns CDR1 SEHNR and CDR2 FQNEAQ (reference sequence). The CDR3 DNA follows: TGTGCCAGCAGCGGACACCAGGGGACTGAAGCTTTCTTT. This translates into CASSGHQGTEAFF.

The CDR3 region is CASSVEDSSNEKLFF. CDR3 sequence (DNA): TGTGCCAGCAGCGTAGAGGACAGCTCTAATGAAAAACTGTTTTTT. The J gene is TRBJ1-4, the V gene TRBV9, with D possibly matching TRBD1 (6 bases). CDR3 length: 15 amino acids. The V gene's germline CDR1 is SGDLS and CDR2 YYNGEE. Trimming removed 0 bases from V and 3 bases from J, with 9 bases in between.

The chain recombines TRBV28 with TRBJ1-2; perhaps TRBD1 as D (5 bases). The CDR3 contains 13 residues. Germline V lookup: CDR1 MDHEN, CDR2 SYDVKM. Trimming removed 5 bases at V and 11 bases at J, with 18 bases between. The CDR3 region has the DNA TGTGCCAGCAGTACGCTCCAGGGAATGCGGTACACCTTC. It translates to CASSTLQGMRYTF.

This clone was observed a single time. The chain joins TRBV29-1 to TRBJ1-3; the D gene is possibly TRBD1 (5 bases). CDR1 is SQVTM, CDR2 ANQGSEA, per germline. The CDR3 length is 15 residues. V was pared by 0 bases and J by 3 bases, with 12 bases between. As DNA, the CDR3 is TGCAGCGTTGAAGACCCCCAGGGCGGTGGAAACACCATATATTTT. This sequence encodes CSVEDPQGGGNTIYF.

This clone was counted only a few times. The gene calls are TRBV2 and TRBJ2-6, with 7 nucleotides matching TRBD1. Germline V gene data show CDR1 as SNHLY and CDR2 as FYNNEI. This CDR3 is 17 amino acids long. J lost 1 base, V lost 5 bases, and 8 bases had no gene match. CDR3 residues: CASSHTGVNSGANVLTF. The CDR3 DNA reads as TGTGCCAGCAGTCATACAGGGGTTAATTCTGGGGCCAACGTCCTGACTTTC.